This T cell receptor (beta chain) was identified during a study of a mutant IDH1 vaccine in newly diagnosed glioma. Findings and caveats of the study: Changes in the top peripheral T cell clonotypes seemingly had no bearing on pseudoprogression.

Clones were read by immunoSEQ multiplex PCR, and TCRdb kept only the in-frame ones, dropping some. The sample includes about 120,000 clones, 80% of them seen just once. Time point described: week 11, during vaccination. Vaccination comprised doses that each held 300 ug of mutant IDH1 20-mer peptide, plus topical imiquimod. Trimming removed 4 bases from V and 6 bases from J; junction bases left unmatched: 11. This CDR3 spans 14 amino acids. Germline V lookup: CDR1 GTSNPN, CDR2 SVGIG (reference sequence). A word on this clone: Antigen unknown.

The specimen was PBMCs, collected from a glioma patient whose treatment included an IDH1 peptide vaccine. The chain carries TRBV30 and TRBJ1-2; 7 positions agree with TRBD1. The receptor was derived from a man aged 35 to 55 with glioma. The CDR3 is CAWMKGGFVDGYTF. CDR3 DNA sequence: TGTGCCTGGATGAAAGGGGGCTTTGTCGATGGCTACACCTTC.